This is a list of T cell receptor beta chains from one sample in a study of T cell responses to AZD1222 COVID-19 vaccine. The table came from immunoSEQ multiplex PCR; TCRdb's copy has only in-frame clones and leaves some out. The sample consists of roughly 200,000 clones, roughly nine tenths of them appearing once. The input for sequencing was peripheral blood, taken 28 days after the second dose of the MenACWY control vaccine. These receptors came from an adult who received the MenACWY meningococcal vaccine as a control. Both conserved end residues are part of each CDR3. The order of the fields is D gene, J gene, V gene, CDR3 protein, CDR3 DNA. A D gene is named only where the DNA matches it firmly.

>-|TRBJ1-2|TRBV5-1
CASSLDPSYYGYTF
TGCGCCAGCAGCTTGGATCCCAGTTACTATGGCTACACCTTC
>-|TRBJ1-2|TRBV5-1
CASSLGGLGNYGYTF
TGCGCCAGCAGCTTGGGAGGTCTGGGAAACTATGGCTACACCTTC
>TRBD1|TRBJ1-4|TRBV5-1
CASSPAVGQGVSAGVF
TGCGCCAGCAGCCCGGCGGTGGGACAGGGGGTGTCGGCGGGGGTTTTT
>TRBD1|TRBJ1-1|TRBV7-3
CASSRGQGANEAFF
TGTGCCAGCAGCCGCGGACAGGGGGCGAATGAAGCTTTCTTT
>-|TRBJ1-2|TRBV5-8
CASSLVQINYGYTF
TGTGCCAGCAGCTTGGTTCAGATAAACTATGGCTACACCTTC
>TRBD1|TRBJ2-5|TRBV5-3
CARSLKDRDSKETQYF
TGTGCCAGAAGCCTAAAGGACCGGGACAGCAAAGAGACCCAGTACTTC
>TRBD1|TRBJ1-3|TRBV7-9
CASSTEGQGVFFGNTIYF
TGTGCCAGCAGCACTGAGGGACAGGGGGTTTTCTTCGGAAACACCATATATTTT
>-|TRBJ1-1|TRBV6-6
CASSFNRTVLAFF
TGTGCCAGCAGTTTCAACCGGACAGTGCTAGCTTTCTTT
>-|TRBJ2-5|TRBV30
CAWSRRSNRETQYF
TGTGCCTGGAGCAGAAGGTCAAACCGGGAGACCCAGTACTTC
>-|TRBJ1-6|TRBV19
CASSIVRSNSPLHF
TGTGCCAGTAGTATAGTCCGGAGTAATTCACCCCTCCACTTT
>TRBD2|TRBJ2-3|TRBV28
CASTETSGSTDTQYF
TGTGCCAGCACCGAAACTAGCGGGAGCACAGATACGCAGTATTTT
>-|TRBJ2-7|TRBV13
CASSLGQKYEQYF
TGTGCCAGCAGCTTAGGACAGAAGTACGAGCAGTACTTC
>TRBD2|TRBJ2-1|TRBV5-4
CASSLGTSGTYNEQFF
TGTGCCAGCAGCTTAGGAACTAGCGGGACCTACAATGAGCAGTTCTTC
>-|TRBJ2-1|TRBV18
CASSPREPYNEQFF
TGTGCCAGCTCACCCCGGGAGCCCTACAATGAGCAGTTCTTC